This TCR beta chain derives from a study of blood T cells in healthy people across ages. General study findings and limits: Higher diversity and more naive CD4+ cells were features of long-lived donors, compared to aged donors.

With respect to this clonotype: What it binds is not known.

CDR1 MNHEY and CDR2 SVGEGT come from the germline V gene. This CDR3 contains 16 residues. V dropped 5 bases and J dropped 5; count of bases not matched to a gene: 12. It was with a sample-barcoded 5' primer and a J-beta primer mix that a second PCR of about 7 to 12 cycles was run. From the 5' RACE reads, TCRdb called clonotypes with MiXCR, one entry per CDR3 protein. The sample includes hundreds of thousands of distinct CDR3 sequences, about half of them seen just once. The receptor comes from a woman aged 60-70 years in good health. The chain recombines TRBV6-2 or TRBV6-3 with TRBJ2-5; 9 bases map to TRBD1. Sequencing used blood. CDR3 DNA sequence: TGTGCCAGCAGTCGGAGGACAGGGGCAATTTTGGAGACCCAGTACTTC. It yields the protein CASSRRTGAILETQYF.